Each of the 25 T cell receptor beta chains below was sequenced from the same sample in a study of blood T cell repertoires in COVID-19. The assay was immunoSEQ multiplex PCR, and TCRdb's table has in-frame clones only and misses some. Found here are under 300,000 clones, 88% of them singletons; the top ten hold approximately 2%. Source material: PBMCs or T cells enriched from blood (not recorded which). All receptors derive from a woman aged 55-69 years in a cohort exposed to, infected with or recovered from COVID-19 (not recorded which).

The chain combines TRBV6-6 with TRBJ2-7; 7 bases align to TRBD1. The CDR3 runs to 14 residues. The germline V gene encodes CDR1 MNHNY and CDR2 SVGAGI (reference sequence). The V segment lost 4 bases and the J segment 2 bases; nucleotides outside the gene matches: 5. The CDR3 is CASSWDRTTYEQYF. CDR3 DNA sequence: TGTGCCAGCAGTTGGGACAGAACCACCTACGAGCAGTACTTC.

V and J are TRBV6-5 and TRBJ2-7; 14 bases match TRBD2. With 6 bases clipped from V and 3 bases from J, the junction kept 4 bases outside the gene matches. The CDR3 runs 15 residues. Germline V gene data show CDR1 as MNHEY and CDR2 as SVGAGI. Here the CDR3 DNA reads TGTGCCAGCAGCACCGGGACTAGCGGGAGCTACGAGCAGTACTTC. It translates to CASSTGTSGSYEQYF.

V gene TRBV7-2 combines with J gene TRBJ2-3, with D unclear. The V end lost 6 bases, the J end lost 4 bases, and 8 bases lay between the germline ends. Germline V gives CDR1 SGHTA, CDR2 FQGNSA. This CDR3 spans 12 amino acids. In DNA, the CDR3 is TGTGCCAGCAGACTAATCGCAGATACGCAGTATTTT. Its protein is CASRLIADTQYF.

The table lists this clone with a count of one. The V and J genes are TRBV28 and TRBJ1-4; 10 bases map to TRBD1. The length of the CDR3 is 18 residues. CDR1 and CDR2 from the germline V gene are MDHEN and SYDVKM. V dropped 6 bases and J dropped 3; count of bases not matched to a gene: 13. In DNA, the CDR3 is TGTGCCAGCAGACCGGGACAGGGGCGCCAAAAACCTAATGAAAAACTGTTTTTT. Amino acids: CASRPGQGRQKPNEKLFF.

This clone was seen a single time. The chain couples TRBV9 to TRBJ2-1; possible D gene TRBD2, 6 bases. Germline CDR1 reads SGDLS; CDR2 reads YYNGEE. The V end lost 4 bases, the J end lost 3 bases, and 8 bases lay between the germline ends. CDR3 length equals 13 residues. CDR3 residues: CASSWGLYNEQFF. The DNA of the CDR3 is TGTGCCAGCAGCTGGGGACTCTACAATGAGCAGTTCTTC. The full variable domain, with the rest looked up from reference TRBV9 and TRBJ2-1, is DSGVTQTPKHLITATGQRVTLRCSPRSGDLSVYWYQQSLDQGLQFLIQYYNGEERAKGNILERFSAQQFPDLHSELNLSSLELGDSALYFCASSWGLYNEQFFGPGTRLTVL.

This sequence joins TRBV27 and TRBJ2-7; 8 bases fit TRBD2. From germline, CDR1 is MNHEY and CDR2 SMNVEV (reference sequence). The V segment lost 8 bases and the J segment 2 bases; nucleotides outside the gene matches: 2. CDR3 length equals 12 residues. CDR3 region: CASLSGTYEQYF. In DNA form, the CDR3 reads TGTGCCAGCCTTAGCGGGACCTACGAGCAGTACTTC.

The rearrangement joins TRBV14 to TRBJ1-5, with TRBD1 matching 8 bases. The CDR3 is 17 residues long. V trimming: 4 bases; J trimming: 3 bases; junction bases outside the gene matches: 11. Looked up from germline, CDR1 is SGHDN and CDR2 is FVKESK. The CDR3 here is CASSRQGTLDSNQPQHF. The CDR3 DNA follows: TGTGCCAGCAGCCGACAGGGGACCCTAGATTCCAATCAGCCCCAGCATTTT.

The chain is built from TRBV6-4 and TRBJ2-4; TRBD2 aligns across 12 bases. Germline V gene sequence: CDR1 MRHNA, CDR2 SNTAGT. V was clipped by 7 bases and J by 13 bases; unmatched bases: 14. The CDR3 sequence is 15 residues long. CDR3 DNA: TGTGCCAGCAAGATTCTAGCGGGAGGGCCATTCATCCAGTACTTC. As protein: CASKILAGGPFIQYF.

The rearrangement joins TRBV27 to TRBJ1-2; D is perhaps TRBD1 (5 bases). The CDR3 sequence is 14 residues long. Germline loops: CDR1 MNHEY, CDR2 SMNVEV (reference sequence). V was trimmed by 7 bases and J by 4 bases, leaving 16 bases between them. CDR3 nucleotides: TGTGCCAGCACTCTTCGGGGGGGTCGCTATGGCTACACCTTC. Protein: CASTLRGGRYGYTF.

The chain is built from TRBV5-1 and TRBJ2-7; D may be TRBD2 (6 bases). V was trimmed by 3 bases and J by 4 bases, leaving 14 bases between them. The CDR3 has 14 amino acids. The germline V gene encodes CDR1 SGHRS and CDR2 YFSETQ. The CDR3 here is CASSSAGPPYEQYF. Here the CDR3 DNA reads TGCGCCAGCAGCTCAGCGGGTCCTCCGTACGAGCAGTACTTC.

The chain recombines TRBV10-1 with TRBJ2-3; 11 bases fit TRBD2. This CDR3 spans 16 amino acids. The junction had 0 bases not matched to a gene; V was cut back by 0 bases and J by 1 base. CDR1 and CDR2 (germline): WNHNN, SYGVQD (reference sequence). In DNA form, the CDR3 reads TGCGCCAGCAGTGAGTCGACTAGCGGGGGCACAGATACGCAGTATTTT. Translated, it gives CASSESTSGGTDTQYF.

The chain combines TRBV7-3 with TRBJ2-5, with D tentatively TRBD2 (6 bases). Germline CDR1 is SGHTA and CDR2 is FQGTGA. Trimming took 3 bases from V and 0 from J, leaving 14 bases between them. This CDR3 is 16 amino acids long. In DNA form, the CDR3 reads TGTGCCAGCAGCTTGCAATCAGCGGGCCACCAAGAGACCCAGTACTTC. It specifies CASSLQSAGHQETQYF.

The chain carries TRBV12-5 and TRBJ2-3; 8 nucleotides match TRBD1. The CDR3 has 13 residues. Trimming removed 1 base from V and 10 bases from J; junction bases left unmatched: 4. Germline V gene sequence: CDR1 LGHNT, CDR2 FRNRAP. The CDR3 is CASGLDTQGAQYF. The CDR3 region has the DNA TGTGCTAGTGGTTTGGACACACAGGGGGCGCAGTATTTT.

For the CDR3, the DNA is TGTGCCAGCAGCTTAGGGACTAGCGGCTACAATGAGCAGTTCTTC. This encodes CASSLGTSGYNEQFF. This rearrangement joins TRBV7-2 to TRBJ2-1; the match to TRBD2 covers 10 bases. Trimming at V came to 1 base and at J to 3 bases, leaving 0 bases not matched to a gene. The germline CDR1 and CDR2 sequences are SGHTA and FQGNSA. The CDR3 consists of 15 residues.

The chain couples TRBV5-4 to TRBJ2-1, with TRBD2 identical over 10 bases. Germline loops: CDR1 SGHNT, CDR2 YYREEE (reference sequence). The CDR3 is 15 residues long. V was pared by 0 bases and J by 10 bases, with 7 bases of the junction left unmatched. This chain's CDR3 is CASSLGGSGRSEQFF. For the CDR3, the DNA is TGTGCCAGCAGCTTGGGGGGTAGCGGGAGGTCCGAGCAGTTCTTC.

The chain has TRBV18 and TRBJ2-7; tentative D call: TRBD1 (6 bases). Trimming shortened V by 0 bases and J by 3 bases, and 12 bases separated the two germline ends. The CDR3 runs to 15 residues. Germline V gene sequence: CDR1 KGHSH, CDR2 LQKENI. The CDR3 DNA sequence: TGTGCCAGCTCACCACCGCCAGGGGAAGGCTACGAGCAGTACTTC. Translation: CASSPPPGEGYEQYF.

The CDR3 protein is CASQAQFDQPQHF. CDR3 DNA: TGCGCCAGCCAGGCCCAGTTCGATCAGCCCCAGCATTTT. The V and J genes are TRBV10-2 and TRBJ1-5; D is unclear. V lost 8 bases and J lost 5, with 13 bases in between. CDR1 and CDR2 (germline): WSHSY, SAAADI. CDR3 length equals 13 residues.

This clone was detected once. The J gene is TRBJ2-7, the V gene TRBV11-2; 9 nucleotides line up with TRBD2. Per germline, CDR1 SGHAT and CDR2 FQNNGV. This CDR3 region has 18 residues. Trimming took 1 base from V and 0 from J; bases not matched to a gene: 10. The CDR3 loop reads CASSLGISGSDSSYEQYF. The CDR3 DNA reads as TGTGCCAGCAGCTTAGGCATTAGCGGGAGCGACAGCTCCTACGAGCAGTACTTC.

The chain joins TRBV10-1 to TRBJ2-1; no clear D gene. Per the germline V gene, CDR1 is WNHNN and CDR2 is SYGVQD (reference sequence). Trimming took 3 bases from V and 8 from J, leaving 11 bases between them. This CDR3 region has 13 residues. The DNA for the CDR3 is TGCGCCAGCAGTGACGACTCGACCGATGAGCAGTTCTTC. Translation gives CASSDDSTDEQFF.

V is TRBV19 and J is TRBJ1-2, with D perhaps TRBD1 (5 bases). The length of the CDR3 is 13 residues. Germline V gene lookup returns CDR1 LNHDA and CDR2 SQIVND (reference sequence). Deletions cut 1 base from V and 4 bases from J, with 7 bases between. CDR3 loop: CASSIGQPYGYTF. The CDR3 nucleotides read TGTGCCAGTAGTATAGGACAGCCCTATGGCTACACCTTC.

This chain links TRBV12-3 or TRBV12-4 with TRBJ2-1; weak D call: TRBD1 (7 bases). CDR3 length equals 13 residues. The V gene lost 6 bases and the J gene lost 9 bases, with 15 bases spanning the gap. CDR3 amino acids: CASRDHRGGEQFF. DNA of the CDR3: TGTGCCAGCAGAGACCACAGGGGAGGTGAGCAGTTCTTC.

The chain carries TRBV27 and TRBJ2-5; TRBD1 aligns across 9 bases. This CDR3 contains 13 residues. CDR1 MNHEY and CDR2 SMNVEV come from the germline V gene (reference sequence). The trim removed 4 bases at V and 5 bases at J, leaving 2 bases unmatched. The CDR3 bases are TGTGCCAGCAGTTGGGGACAGGGTGAGACCCAGTACTTC. As protein: CASSWGQGETQYF.

The chain uses TRBV7-8 and TRBJ2-7, with a weak D call TRBD1 (6 bases). The germline CDR1 and CDR2 sequences are SGHVS and FQNEAQ. Trimming left V 2 bases short and J 5 bases short, with 10 bases between. The CDR3 extends over 13 amino acids. The CDR3 region has the DNA TGTGCCAGCAGCTTATTTTCAGGGGACGAGCAGTACTTC. It encodes CASSLFSGDEQYF.

The J gene is TRBJ1-1, the V gene TRBV27; 9 bases are shared with TRBD1. Germline V gene data show CDR1 as MNHEY and CDR2 as SMNVEV (reference sequence). This CDR3 comprises 15 residues. The J segment lost 2 bases and the V segment lost 6 bases, leaving 7 bases of the junction unmatched. The CDR3 bases are TGTGCCAGCAGGCAACCGGGACAGGGAAACACTGAAGCTTTCTTT. Translated, it gives CASRQPGQGNTEAFF.

The chain joins TRBV6-5 to TRBJ2-1, with 10 bases fitting TRBD1. Germline V gene sequence: CDR1 MNHEY, CDR2 SVGAGI. The CDR3 is made up of 13 amino acids. V lost 6 bases to trimming and J lost 9 bases; unmatched junction nucleotides: 5. CDR3 in DNA: TGTGCCAGCAGACGGACAGGGGGAAGTGAGCAGTTCTTC. Translating gives CASRRTGGSEQFF.